This T cell receptor (beta chain) was identified during a study of technical replicates of blood from several donors. V was clipped by 0 bases and J by 8 bases; unmatched bases: 9. There are 16 residues in the CDR3. Germline values: CDR1 LGHNA, CDR2 YNFKEQ. TCRdb's copy holds only in-frame clones and misses some; the assay was immunoSEQ multiplex PCR. The top ten clones hold around 0.28% of a sample with some 80,000 clones, about 96% of them seen once. Sequenced input: T cells isolated from PBMCs. The rearrangement uses TRBV4-2 and TRBJ2-1; 8 nucleotides match TRBD2. The origin of this receptor is a human donor in good health. CDR3 sequence: CASSQEGREVEYEQFF. For the CDR3, the DNA is TGTGCCAGCAGCCAAGAGGGGCGGGAGGTAGAGTATGAGCAGTTCTTC.